This TCR beta chain is drawn from a study of T-cell memory formation after mild COVID-19. This clonotype was found a few times. What it binds is unknown. Study-wide findings and caveats: Nothing confirmed that second-wave clones peaking on day 37 were specific for SARS-CoV-2. Among contracting clones, CD4+ were mainly CM/EM and CD8+ enriched in EMRA.

The CDR3 covers 13 residues. The germline V gene has CDR1 MNHEY and CDR2 SVGAGI. Trimming at V came to 8 bases and at J to 5 bases, leaving 7 bases not matched to a gene. TCRdb called the 5' RACE reads again in MiXCR, with one record for every CDR3 protein. The sample contains a few hundred thousand distinct CDR3 sequences, approximately 18% of which appear only once. Sequenced sample: PBMCs or a T cell subset sorted from them (not recorded which). The receptor was isolated from a man aged 18 to 30 who had mild COVID-19 (a few samples of this study predate the infection). Cell type and time point are not known. This chain connects TRBV6-5 to TRBJ2-7; 9 bases are shared with TRBD1. This CDR3 is CASRDRELDEQYF. The CDR3 coding sequence is TGTGCCAGCCGGGACAGGGAGTTAGACGAGCAGTACTTC.